This T cell receptor (beta chain) was captured in a study of Graves' ophthalmopathy and Graves' hyperthyroidism. Serum thyroxine and TRAb, along with clinical symptoms, thyroid ultrasound and orbital computed tomography, were what diagnosis relied on. RNA transcripts yielded amplified TCR beta CDR3 regions. HTBI primers primed a first-round RT-PCR, and a second-round multiplex PCR followed. MiXCR, run by TCRdb on the multiplex PCR reads, gives a single entry per CDR3 protein. The table includes around 1.1 million distinct CDR3 sequences, 35% to 40% detected once. This clonotype was recorded a few times. Germline V gives CDR1 SGHRS, CDR2 YFSETQ. The CDR3 is 15 residues long. The V and J ends lost 0 bases and 2 bases respectively, with 11 bases between them.

Sequenced: peripheral blood or thyroid tissue (not recorded which). The chain carries TRBV5-1 and TRBJ2-5; D is unresolved. The sequence was obtained from an adult man with Graves' hyperthyroidism. The DNA for the CDR3 is TGCGCCAGCAGCTTGGCCATGGGCAGACAAGAGACCCAGTACTTC. Translated, it gives CASSLAMGRQETQYF.